This is a list of T cell receptor beta chains from one sample in a study of OX40 agonist ivuxolimab in advanced cancers. The assay was immunoSEQ multiplex PCR, and TCRdb's table has in-frame clones only and misses some. Among more than 35,000 clones listed, about 86% were seen once. The specimen was CD4+ or CD8+ T cells sorted from blood, collected in a trial of the OX40 agonist ivuxolimab. The receptors were gathered from an adult with an advanced solid tumor such as melanoma, head and neck, liver or kidney cancer. The CDR3 runs from the conserved cysteine through the conserved F or W. The D gene is left open where the match is weak. Part of the rows lack a size; the others show once, few, many or a class for expanded clones.

>16|TRBV5-1|TRBJ2-1|.|.
CASRPTGGGPYNEQFF
TGCGCCAGCAGACCCACAGGGGGGGGTCCCTACAATGAGCAGTTCTTC
>16|TRBV25-1|TRBJ1-6|TRBD1|once
CASSDLRDRDAIPLHF
TGTGCCAGCAGTGACCTCCGGGACAGGGATGCCATACCCCTCCACTTT
>15|TRBV5-6|TRBJ2-3|.|.
CASSNRDSGTDTQYF
TGTGCCAGCAGCAACCGGGACTCAGGCACAGATACGCAGTATTTT
>13|TRBV18|TRBJ1-2|.|.
CASSPEQGYGYTF
TGTGCCAGCTCACCAGAACAGGGCTATGGCTACACCTTC
>13|TRBV11-3|TRBJ1-1|.|.
CASSLRANTEAFF
TGTGCCAGCAGCTTACGAGCGAACACTGAAGCTTTCTTT
>16|TRBV6-5|TRBJ1-3|.|few
CASSYDGSSSGNTIYF
TGTGCCAGCAGTTACGACGGATCCTCCTCTGGAAACACCATATATTTT
>14|TRBV5-1|TRBJ1-1|.|.
CASSLGTSNTEAFF
TGCGCCAGCAGCCTAGGCACTTCGAACACTGAAGCTTTCTTT
>12|TRBV6-1|TRBJ1-5|.|.
CASRDSNQPQHF
TGTGCCAGCCGGGACAGCAATCAGCCCCAGCATTTT
>13|TRBV2|TRBJ2-3|.|.
CANRDSRADTQYF
TGTGCCAACCGGGACTCGAGGGCAGATACGCAGTATTTT
>16|TRBV5-6|TRBJ1-2|.|.
CASSLEMGPLGYGYTF
TGTGCCAGCAGCTTGGAGATGGGACCCCTAGGCTATGGCTACACCTTC
>13|TRBV7-3|TRBJ2-3|TRBD2|.
CASSAGVTDTQYF
TGTGCCAGCTCGGCGGGGGTAACAGATACGCAGTATTTT
>14|TRBV10-1|TRBJ2-2|.|.
CASRKQVDTGELFF
TGCGCCAGCAGAAAACAGGTGGACACCGGGGAGCTGTTTTTT
>14|TRBV6-5|TRBJ2-5|.|.
CASSYPGQPETQYF
TGTGCCAGCAGTTACCCAGGGCAACCAGAGACCCAGTACTTC
>15|TRBV11-3|TRBJ2-3|.|.
CASSSRGRSTDTQYF
TGTGCCAGCAGCTCACGGGGACGGAGCACAGATACGCAGTATTTT
>13|TRBV7-3|TRBJ1-1|TRBD1|once
CASSSGQTTEAFF
TGTGCCAGCAGCTCGGGACAGACCACTGAAGCTTTCTTT
>12|TRBV19|TRBJ1-2|.|.
CASSRESYGYTF
TGTGCCAGCAGCAGGGAGAGCTATGGCTACACCTTC
>14|TRBV6-1|TRBJ2-7|.|.
CASSQGLSSYEQYF
TGTGCCAGCAGCCAGGGGCTGAGCTCCTACGAGCAGTACTTC
>15|TRBV6-1|TRBJ2-1|.|.
CASSPWIGSYNEQFF
TGTGCCAGCAGTCCATGGATTGGATCCTACAATGAGCAGTTCTTC
>12|TRBV2|TRBJ2-7|.|.
CASSENLYEQYF
TGTGCCAGCAGTGAAAATCTTTACGAGCAGTACTTC
>11|TRBV20-1|TRBJ2-3|TRBD1|.
CSARVQGTQYF
TGCAGTGCTAGAGTACAGGGGACGCAGTATTTT
>14|TRBV2|TRBJ2-5|.|.
CASSGSGGGETQYF
TGTGCCAGCAGTGGTTCTGGGGGCGGAGAGACCCAGTACTTC
>14|TRBV25-1|TRBJ1-6|.|.
CASSDTGSAAPLHF
TGTGCCAGCAGTGATACAGGGAGCGCGGCACCCCTCCACTTT
>15|TRBV6-5|TRBJ1-3|.|.
CASSYSWRNGNTIYF
TGTGCCAGCAGTTACTCTTGGAGAAATGGAAACACCATATATTTT
>17|TRBV19|TRBJ1-1|TRBD1|.
CASSFDGTGYRDTEAFF
TGTGCCAGTAGCTTCGACGGGACAGGGTATAGGGACACTGAAGCTTTCTTT
>12|TRBV29-1|TRBJ1-1|.|.
CSATPGDTEAFF
TGCAGCGCCACTCCGGGAGACACTGAAGCTTTCTTT
>14|TRBV18|TRBJ2-3|TRBD1|.
CASSAGTDTDTQYF
TGTGCCAGCTCCGCCGGGACAGATACAGATACGCAGTATTTT
>21|TRBV21-1|TRBJ2-6|.|.
CASSKVGGGRGPHSGANVLTF
TGTGCCAGCAGCAAAGTTGGCGGCGGCAGGGGCCCGCACTCTGGGGCCAACGTCCTGACTTTC
>16|TRBV5-4|TRBJ2-3|TRBD2|.
CASSSGGGTRTDTQYF
TGTGCCAGCAGCTCGGGCGGGGGGACGCGCACAGATACGCAGTATTTT
>16|TRBV5-4|TRBJ2-1|TRBD2|.
CASSLSLGGGYNEQFF
TGTGCCAGCAGCTTGTCTTTGGGGGGGGGTTACAATGAGCAGTTCTTC
>15|TRBV2|TRBJ2-6|.|.
CASREQGSGANVLTF
TGTGCCAGCAGGGAACAGGGCTCTGGGGCCAACGTCCTGACTTTC
>13|TRBV7-5|TRBJ1-2|.|once
CARSRVVLGGYTF
TGTGCCAGAAGCCGTGTTGTCTTAGGAGGCTACACCTTC
>13|TRBV5-4|TRBJ1-2|TRBD1|.
CASSTGGAYGYTF
TGTGCCAGCAGCACAGGGGGCGCCTATGGCTACACCTTC
>14|TRBV4-3|TRBJ2-5|TRBD1|.
CASSLQGAGETQYF
TGCGCCAGCAGCCTACAGGGGGCTGGGGAGACCCAGTACTTC
>14|TRBV7-2|TRBJ1-1|.|.
CASSPKRGSTEAFF
TGTGCCAGCAGCCCGAAGAGAGGCTCCACCGAAGCTTTCTTT
>13|TRBV29-1|TRBJ1-5|.|.
CSVVSGGGQPQHF
TGCAGCGTTGTATCTGGGGGCGGTCAGCCCCAGCATTTT
>13|TRBV19|TRBJ1-5|TRBD1|.
CASSGTGVQPQHF
TGTGCCAGTAGTGGGACAGGGGTTCAGCCCCAGCATTTT
>14|TRBV6-5|TRBJ2-7|.|.
CASSTRTALAEQYF
TGTGCCAGCAGTACACGGACAGCCTTGGCCGAGCAGTACTTC
>17|TRBV2|TRBJ1-2|TRBD1|.
CASSEMMGQPKGGGYTF
TGTGCCAGCAGTGAAATGATGGGACAGCCGAAAGGAGGTGGCTACACCTTC
>14|TRBV7-8|TRBJ1-2|.|.
CASSLEGGIDGYTF
TGTGCCAGCAGCTTAGAGGGGGGCATTGATGGCTACACCTTC
>14|TRBV2|TRBJ2-7|TRBD1|.
CASRRTGNSYEQYF
TGTGCCAGCAGACGGACAGGGAACTCCTACGAGCAGTACTTC
>17|TRBV6-9|TRBJ1-2|.|.
CASSLRGPRGKTYGYTF
TGTGCCAGCAGTCTCAGGGGCCCACGCGGAAAGACCTATGGCTACACCTTC
>14|TRBV18|TRBJ2-3|TRBD1|.
CASSPDRGTDTQYF
TGTGCCAGCTCTCCGGACAGGGGGACAGATACGCAGTATTTT
>17|TRBV4-1|TRBJ2-1|TRBD2|.
CASSQAPLSSGGSEQFF
TGCGCCAGCAGCCAAGCCCCTCTTTCTAGCGGGGGCTCTGAGCAGTTCTTC
>13|TRBV5-1|TRBJ2-5|.|.
CASSLGGAETQYF
TGCGCCAGCAGCTTGGGAGGGGCGGAGACCCAGTACTTC
>12|TRBV5-6|TRBJ2-1|TRBD1|once
CATQGDHNEQFF
TGTGCCACTCAGGGGGACCACAATGAGCAGTTCTTC
>14|TRBV18|TRBJ2-3|.|.
CASSPSGRGVTQYF
TGTGCCAGCTCACCGTCCGGACGTGGCGTTACGCAGTATTTT
>18|TRBV7-9|TRBJ2-1|.|.
CASSLWAGARSSYNEQFF
TGTGCCAGCAGCTTATGGGCAGGGGCAAGGAGCTCCTACAATGAGCAGTTCTTC
>14|TRBV10-3|TRBJ2-1|TRBD2|.
CAALSGGPTDEQFF
TGTGCCGCCCTTAGCGGGGGCCCTACGGATGAGCAGTTCTTC
>15|TRBV6-1|TRBJ2-3|TRBD2|few
CASTVQAGGADTQYF
TGTGCCAGCACGGTTCAAGCGGGGGGGGCAGATACGCAGTATTTT
>16|TRBV18|TRBJ1-3|.|.
CASSPRSQVTGNTIYF
TGTGCCAGCTCACCACGGAGTCAGGTGACTGGAAACACCATATATTTT
>12|TRBV28|TRBJ1-2|TRBD1|.
CASRQGAYGYTF
TGTGCCAGTCGACAGGGGGCCTACGGCTACACCTTC
>14|TRBV5-1|TRBJ2-7|TRBD1|.
CASSLTGASHEQYF
TGCGCCAGCAGCTTGACAGGGGCCAGCCACGAGCAGTACTTC
>14|TRBV7-7|TRBJ2-2|.|.
CASSPGPNTGELFF
TGTGCTAGCAGCCCGGGTCCGAACACCGGGGAGCTGTTTTTT
>16|TRBV13|TRBJ2-3|TRBD2|.
CASSLAGGQVMGTQYF
TGTGCCAGCAGCTTAGCGGGGGGGCAGGTAATGGGTACGCAGTATTTT
>14|TRBV5-1|TRBJ2-2|.|.
CASSLGSPAGELFF
TGCGCCAGCAGCTTGGGGTCACCCGCCGGGGAGCTGTTTTTT